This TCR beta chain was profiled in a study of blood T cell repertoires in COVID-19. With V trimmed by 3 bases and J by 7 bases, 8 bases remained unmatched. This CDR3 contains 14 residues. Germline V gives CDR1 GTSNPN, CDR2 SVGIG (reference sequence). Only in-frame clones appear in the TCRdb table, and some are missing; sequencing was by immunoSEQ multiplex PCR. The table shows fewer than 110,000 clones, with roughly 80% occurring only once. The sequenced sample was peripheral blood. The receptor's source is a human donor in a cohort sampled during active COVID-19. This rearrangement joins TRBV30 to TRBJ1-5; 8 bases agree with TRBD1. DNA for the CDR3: TGTGCCTGGAGGGCAGGGGGCGCCGAACAGCCCCAGCATTTT. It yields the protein CAWRAGGAEQPQHF.